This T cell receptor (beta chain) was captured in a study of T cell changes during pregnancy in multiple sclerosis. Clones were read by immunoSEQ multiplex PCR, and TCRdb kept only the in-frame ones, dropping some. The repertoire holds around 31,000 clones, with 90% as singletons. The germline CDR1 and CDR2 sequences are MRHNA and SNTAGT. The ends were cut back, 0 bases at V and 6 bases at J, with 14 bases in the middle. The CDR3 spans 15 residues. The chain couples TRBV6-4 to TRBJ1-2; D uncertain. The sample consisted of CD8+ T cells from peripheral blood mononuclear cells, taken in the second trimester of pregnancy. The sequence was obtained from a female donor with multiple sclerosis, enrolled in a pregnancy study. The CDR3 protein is CASSDSGERVHGYTF. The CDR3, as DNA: TGTGCCAGCAGTGACTCGGGTGAGAGGGTCCATGGCTACACCTTC.